This T cell receptor beta chain was captured in a study of blood T cell repertoires in COVID-19. For the study at large: The cDNA or gDNA used as material had been derived from T cells, B-cell-depleted T cells, or PBMCs.

Per the original data handling: By means of reference gene primer amplification, nucleated cell counts were estimated. Using immunoSEQ multiplex PCR, the repertoire was profiled, and TCRdb retains in-frame clones only, with some absent. Clonal size and the V and J genes are those of that table, whereas D and trimming came from the DNA. The sample consists of tens of thousands of clones, under 95% of them appearing once. Sequenced input: peripheral blood. The sequence was collected from a human donor in a cohort sampled during active COVID-19.

In DNA, the CDR3 is TGCGCCAGCAGCCAACGGACAGGGAAAAATTCACCCCTCCACTTT. Protein product: CASSQRTGKNSPLHF. The chain uses TRBV4-3 and TRBJ1-6, with 8 bases matching TRBD1. Per germline, CDR1 LGHNA and CDR2 YSLEER. The CDR3 has 15 residues. After removal of 2 bases from V and 7 bases from J, the junction contained 4 bases not matched to a gene.